The TCR beta chain described here comes from a study of blood T cell repertoires in COVID-19. Study-level information: The United States, Italy and Spain supplied acute and convalescent COVID-19 samples. T cells, B-cell-depleted T cells, or PBMCs provided the cDNA or gDNA that served as material.

CDR3 size: 14 residues. The V gene lost 8 bases and the J gene lost 9 bases, with 19 bases spanning the gap. The germline CDR1 and CDR2 sequences are SGHAT and FQNNGV. Seattle cases were enrolled at active infection and followed longitudinally. As originally analysed: Scientists estimated how many nucleated cells there were by amplifying reference gene primers. Here immunoSEQ multiplex PCR was the method, and the copy in TCRdb shows in-frame clones only, minus some. That table gives V, J and clone size, and the DNA gave D and trimming. The sample contains some 70,000 clones, 65% to 85% of which appear only once.

The origin of this receptor is a man aged 45-65 years with COVID-19, enrolled during active disease. The chain has TRBV11-2 and TRBJ1-4, with a tentative D call TRBD1 (5 bases). Sequencing input: peripheral blood. The CDR3 loop is CASSLGQGGKKLFF. CDR3 sequence (DNA): TGTGCCAGCTCCCTCGGGCAGGGCGGGAAAAAACTGTTTTTT.